These 6 T cell receptor beta chains share one sample of origin, sequenced in a study of CD8+ T cells in alopecia areata. Treatment denoted: oral pan-JAK inhibitor, 5-10 mg twice daily. Extracted RNA was reverse transcribed, and the resulting cDNA served as sequencing template. TCRdb keeps only in-frame clones here, not all; method: immunoSEQ multiplex PCR. The data hold roughly 180,000 clones, with approximately 50% observed a single time. The sequenced sample was CD8+ T cells sorted from blood, obtained at week 52, from a patient treated with tofacitinib. The receptors shown here come from a human donor with alopecia areata.

The DNA for the CDR3 is TGTGCCAGCAGGCCCTGGGACAGCTCCTACGAGCAGTACTTC. Amino acid sequence: CASRPWDSSYEQYF. The V gene is TRBV11-2, the J gene TRBJ2-7, with 7 bases aligning to TRBD1. The germline V gene encodes CDR1 SGHAT and CDR2 FQNNGV. This CDR3 spans 14 amino acids. V dropped 6 bases and J dropped 0; count of bases not matched to a gene: 5.

The chain has TRBV19 and TRBJ1-1; D call uncertain. This CDR3 is built from 13 residues. V was pared by 3 bases and J by 2 bases, with 7 bases between. Germline values: CDR1 LNHDA, CDR2 SQIVND (reference sequence). CDR3 sequence (DNA): TGTGCCAGTAGTATCAACAGTAACACTGAAGCTTTCTTT. Translated: CASSINSNTEAFF. Filled out from reference TRBV19 and TRBJ1-1, the complete variable domain reads DGGITQSPKYLFRKEGQNVTLSCEQNLNHDAMYWYRQDPGQGLRLIYYSQIVNDFQKGDIAEGYSVSREKKESFPLTVTSAQKNPTAFYLCASSINSNTEAFFGQGTRLTVV.

This clone was seen more than once but under ten times. The chain is built from TRBV5-1 and TRBJ1-1; no clear D gene. The CDR3 contains 13 residues. V dropped 0 bases and J dropped 4 bases, with 7 bases sitting between them. Germline assignment: CDR1 SGHRS and CDR2 YFSETQ. Here the CDR3 reads CASSLGFGTEAFF. The CDR3 region has the DNA TGCGCCAGCAGCTTGGGTTTTGGCACTGAAGCTTTCTTT.

The rearrangement links TRBV4-1 to TRBJ1-5, with TRBD1 identical over 8 bases. This CDR3 has 16 amino acids. V trimming: 0 bases; J trimming: 6 bases; junction bases outside the gene matches: 7. CDR1 is MGHRA, CDR2 YSYEKL, per germline. This CDR3 reads CASSQDGQGTSQPQHF. The CDR3 nucleotides read TGCGCCAGCAGCCAAGACGGACAGGGAACGAGTCAGCCCCAGCATTTT.

The chain is built from TRBV6-5 and TRBJ1-2, with 10 bases aligning to TRBD1. Per germline, CDR1 MNHEY and CDR2 SVGAGI. The ends lost 5 bases at V and 11 bases at J; junction bases unmatched: 8. The CDR3 contains 13 residues. The CDR3 DNA sequence: TGTGCCAGCAGTGGGGGGACAGGGGAGAGGTACACCTTC. This gives the protein CASSGGTGERYTF.

There are a few counts of this clone. The chain has TRBV7-9 and TRBJ1-5, with D perhaps TRBD1 (6 bases). The V gene lost 5 bases and the J gene lost 14 bases, with 19 bases spanning the gap. The CDR3 loop spans 13 amino acids. Germline CDR1 is SEHNR and CDR2 is FQNEAQ (reference sequence). CDR3 DNA: TGTGCCAGCAGCCCGACTCTCTCGGACAGCAAGCATTTT. Translating gives CASSPTLSDSKHF.